These T cell receptor beta chains were read from a single sample in a study of blood T cell repertoires in COVID-19. Libraries were prepared by immunoSEQ multiplex PCR; TCRdb keeps only in-frame clonotypes and omits some of them. The table has about 330,000 clones, about 90% seen once. The sequenced sample was PBMCs or T cells enriched from blood (not recorded which). The receptors were sampled from a man in his thirties or forties who had recovered from COVID-19. CDR3s include the opening cysteine and the closing phenylalanine or tryptophan. D genes are given only for firm matches. Clone size is shown for a subset of rows, as once, few, many or a class of expanded clone.

D gene: -
V gene: TRBV10-3
J gene: TRBJ1-1
clone size: -
CDR3 DNA: TGTGCCATCCGTGGACAGTTTGAAGCTTTCTTT
CDR3 protein: CAIRGQFEAFF

D gene: -
V gene: TRBV28
J gene: TRBJ1-1
clone size: -
CDR3 DNA: TGTGCCAGCAGTTTTGCCCCAGTGCTTGAAGCTTTCTTT
CDR3 protein: CASSFAPVLEAFF

D gene: TRBD2
V gene: TRBV10-2
J gene: TRBJ2-3
clone size: once
CDR3 DNA: TGCGCCAGCAGTTGGATAGCGGGGGGGCCACCAGATACGCAGTATTTT
CDR3 protein: CASSWIAGGPPDTQYF

D gene: -
V gene: TRBV13
J gene: TRBJ2-5
clone size: -
CDR3 DNA: TGTGCCAGCAGCCTGCGGCTACACCAAGAGACCCAGTACTTC
CDR3 protein: CASSLRLHQETQYF

D gene: TRBD1
V gene: TRBV11-1
J gene: TRBJ1-5
clone size: -
CDR3 DNA: TGTGCCAGCAGCAGGGACAGGGATCAGCCCCAGCATTTT
CDR3 protein: CASSRDRDQPQHF

D gene: TRBD1
V gene: TRBV5-1
J gene: TRBJ2-2
clone size: -
CDR3 DNA: TGCGCCAGCAGTCGGGACAGGGTGAACACCGGGGAGCTGTTTTTT
CDR3 protein: CASSRDRVNTGELFF

D gene: -
V gene: TRBV2
J gene: TRBJ2-5
clone size: -
CDR3 DNA: TGTGCCAGCAGTGGACTCCTCCAAGAGACCCAGTACTTC
CDR3 protein: CASSGLLQETQYF

D gene: TRBD2
V gene: TRBV9
J gene: TRBJ2-3
clone size: -
CDR3 DNA: TGTGCCAGCAGCGTCAGGACTAGCTTCGGGGATACGCAGTATTTT
CDR3 protein: CASSVRTSFGDTQYF

D gene: TRBD2
V gene: TRBV11-3
J gene: TRBJ2-1
clone size: -
CDR3 DNA: TGTGCCAGCAGCCAAATAGCGGGGGGGCCACACAATGAGCAGTTCTTC
CDR3 protein: CASSQIAGGPHNEQFF

D gene: TRBD1
V gene: TRBV9
J gene: TRBJ2-5
clone size: -
CDR3 DNA: TGTGCCAGCAGCGGGACAGGGGGCATGGAGACCCAGTACTTC
CDR3 protein: CASSGTGGMETQYF

D gene: -
V gene: TRBV10-1
J gene: TRBJ1-2
clone size: -
CDR3 DNA: TGCGCCAGCAGTGACTCTAACTATGGCTACACCTTC
CDR3 protein: CASSDSNYGYTF

D gene: TRBD1
V gene: TRBV9
J gene: TRBJ2-2
clone size: -
CDR3 DNA: TGTGCCAGCAGCGTCCAAGCAGGGGGCGCGAACACCGGGGAGCTGTTTTTT
CDR3 protein: CASSVQAGGANTGELFF

D gene: -
V gene: TRBV4-1
J gene: TRBJ1-5
clone size: -
CDR3 DNA: TGCGCCAGCAGCCCCCTGAACCCGCGGGGGCGTATCACGTCCAGATCCAATCAGCCCCAGCATTTT
CDR3 protein: CASSPLNPRGRITSRSNQPQHF

D gene: -
V gene: TRBV6-2/TRBV6-3
J gene: TRBJ1-4
clone size: few
CDR3 DNA: TGTGCCAGCAGTTACTCGAGGCAGTCTAATGAAAAACTGTTTTTT
CDR3 protein: CASSYSRQSNEKLFF

D gene: TRBD1
V gene: TRBV2
J gene: TRBJ2-7
clone size: once
CDR3 DNA: TGTGCCGACAGGGGTCAGAGCTCCTACGAGCAGTACTTC
CDR3 protein: CADRGQSSYEQYF

D gene: -
V gene: TRBV18
J gene: TRBJ2-1
clone size: once
CDR3 DNA: TGTGCCAGCTCACCGGGGGCGAGTGAGCAGTTCTTC
CDR3 protein: CASSPGASEQFF

D gene: -
V gene: TRBV28
J gene: TRBJ1-1
clone size: -
CDR3 DNA: TGTGCCAGCAGTTTGGCCGAGAACACTGAAGCTTTCTTT
CDR3 protein: CASSLAENTEAFF

D gene: TRBD2
V gene: TRBV6-1
J gene: TRBJ2-5
clone size: few
CDR3 DNA: TGTGCCAGCAGTGATGGGGGACTACCTCAAGAGACCCAGTACTTC
CDR3 protein: CASSDGGLPQETQYF

D gene: TRBD1
V gene: TRBV29-1
J gene: TRBJ1-1
clone size: -
CDR3 DNA: TGCAGCGCCTCGACAGGGGGCACTGAAGCTTTCTTT
CDR3 protein: CSASTGGTEAFF

D gene: TRBD2
V gene: TRBV19
J gene: TRBJ2-5
clone size: -
CDR3 DNA: TGTGCCAGTTCCCGACTAGCGGGGGGTCAAGAGACCCAGTACTTC
CDR3 protein: CASSRLAGGQETQYF

D gene: -
V gene: TRBV11-2
J gene: TRBJ2-7
clone size: -
CDR3 DNA: TGTGCCAGCAGCTTAGAGGGCGGGAACTACGAGCAGTACTTC
CDR3 protein: CASSLEGGNYEQYF

D gene: -
V gene: TRBV29-1
J gene: TRBJ1-2
clone size: -
CDR3 DNA: TGCAGCGTTGAGCCCACGCCAGTGGATGGCTACACCTTC
CDR3 protein: CSVEPTPVDGYTF

D gene: -
V gene: TRBV19
J gene: TRBJ1-4
clone size: -
CDR3 DNA: TGTGCCAGTACCATCCCGGGGGGCGGTGAAAAACTGTTTTTT
CDR3 protein: CASTIPGGGEKLFF

D gene: -
V gene: TRBV4-2
J gene: TRBJ2-3
clone size: -
CDR3 DNA: TGTGCCAGCGGCCCCATCGGGAGCACAGATACGCAGTATTTT
CDR3 protein: CASGPIGSTDTQYF

D gene: -
V gene: TRBV27
J gene: TRBJ1-1
clone size: -
CDR3 DNA: TGTGCCAGCAGTTTGGGTGGGGGGATTATTAACACTGAAGCTTTCTTT
CDR3 protein: CASSLGGGIINTEAFF

D gene: -
V gene: TRBV20-1
J gene: TRBJ1-3
clone size: -
CDR3 DNA: TGCAGTGCTAGTTCGGCGGGACGTGATGCTGGAAACACCATATATTTT
CDR3 protein: CSASSAGRDAGNTIYF

D gene: -
V gene: TRBV12-3/TRBV12-4
J gene: TRBJ1-5
clone size: -
CDR3 DNA: TGTGCCAGCAGTTTAGAGGGAGATCAGCCCCAGCATTTT
CDR3 protein: CASSLEGDQPQHF

D gene: TRBD1
V gene: TRBV5-6
J gene: TRBJ2-7
clone size: -
CDR3 DNA: TGTGCCAGCAGCTTGGCAGGGGGCGCTTTCCACGAGCAGTACTTC
CDR3 protein: CASSLAGGAFHEQYF

D gene: TRBD2
V gene: TRBV11-2
J gene: TRBJ2-5
clone size: once
CDR3 DNA: TGTGCCAGCAGCTATTGGACTAGCGGGGGGGCCGGGGAGACCCAGTACTTC
CDR3 protein: CASSYWTSGGAGETQYF